These 18 T cell receptor beta chains came from one sample sequenced in a study of T-cell memory formation after mild COVID-19. TCRdb called the 5' RACE reads again in MiXCR, with one record for every CDR3 protein. The sample includes 470,000 or so distinct CDR3 sequences, roughly 20% of them seen just once. Specimen: PBMCs or a T cell subset sorted from them (not recorded which). The source of these receptors is an adult woman who had mild COVID-19 (a few samples of this study predate the infection). Cell type and time point are not known.

The rearrangement links TRBV6-5 to TRBJ1-1; D possibly corresponds to TRBD1 (5 bases). V was pared by 0 bases and J by 7 bases, with 12 bases between. The length of the CDR3 is 14 residues. Looked up from germline, CDR1 is MNHEY and CDR2 is SVGAGI. CDR3 amino acids: CASSYSGPRDEAFF. Here the CDR3 DNA reads TGTGCCAGCAGTTACTCGGGACCCCGAGATGAAGCTTTCTTT.

The chain combines TRBV29-1 with TRBJ2-1, with D hard to call. V was trimmed by 4 bases and J by 10 bases, leaving 17 bases between them. CDR1 SQVTM and CDR2 ANQGSEA come from the germline V gene. This CDR3 has 13 amino acids. The CDR3 DNA reads TGCAGCGTTGTTCAGTTCCTTGCGCGCGAGCAGTTCTTC. It encodes CSVVQFLAREQFF.

Ten or more counts support this clonotype. The V and J genes are TRBV7-9 and TRBJ2-5; D possibly corresponds to TRBD2 (7 bases). CDR3 size: 15 residues. Germline loops: CDR1 SEHNR, CDR2 FQNEAQ (reference sequence). Trimming took 5 bases from V and 2 from J, leaving 15 bases between them. The CDR3 coding sequence is TGTGCCAGCAGCAACTCGGAGGGGGGGCAAGAGACCCAGTACTTC. Amino acid sequence: CASSNSEGGQETQYF.

This clonotype was counted only a few times. The chain is built from TRBV5-8 and TRBJ2-5; no clear D. Germline-derived CDR1 and CDR2 are SGHTS and YDEGEE. The CDR3 runs to 13 residues. Trimming removed 1 base from V and 5 bases from J, with 9 bases in between. CDR3 DNA sequence: TGTGCCAGCAGCTTGATGGCAGCGGAGACCCAGTACTTC. This gives the protein CASSLMAAETQYF.

The V call is TRBV12-3 or TRBV12-4, the J call TRBJ1-5; 7 bases align to TRBD1. The V and J ends lost 4 bases and 4 bases, in that order; junction bases with no gene match: 10. The CDR3 sequence is 16 residues long. CDR3 protein: CASSSPGQVVNQPQHF. The CDR3 nucleotides read TGTGCCAGCAGTTCCCCCGGACAGGTGGTGAATCAGCCCCAGCATTTT.

The table lists this clonotype with a few counts. The chain uses TRBV15 and TRBJ2-1; tentatively, D is TRBD1 (6 bases). V was pared by 3 bases and J by 7 bases, with 22 bases between. This CDR3 is built from 17 residues. In germline, CDR1 is LNHNV, CDR2 YYDKDF (reference sequence). CDR3 in amino acids: CATSRGTEGWQGNEQFF. The CDR3 DNA reads as TGTGCCACCAGCAGGGGGACCGAGGGCTGGCAGGGGAATGAGCAGTTCTTC. The variable domain in full, with the rest retrieved from reference TRBV15 and TRBJ2-1, is DAMVIQNPRYQVTQFGKPVTLSCSQTLNHNVMYWYQQKSSQAPKLLFHYYDKDFNNEADTPDNFQSRRPNTSFCFLDIRSPGLGDTAMYLCATSRGTEGWQGNEQFFGPGTRLTVL.

This clonotype was picked up a small number of times. This sequence joins TRBV5-1 and TRBJ2-7; D remains unclear. This CDR3 has 13 residues. Trimming removed 2 bases at V and 3 bases at J, with 9 bases between. Germline CDR1 reads SGHRS; CDR2 reads YFSETQ. The CDR3 loop is CASSFPDRYEQYF. CDR3 sequence (DNA): TGCGCCAGCAGCTTTCCGGACCGCTACGAGCAGTACTTC.

This clonotype was observed many times. One end of the junction does not line up with germline, which may come from a read error. The chain couples TRBV5-1 to TRBJ1-1; D ambiguous. CDR3 length: 13 residues. CDR1 and CDR2 (germline): SGHRS, YFSETQ. DNA for the CDR3: TGTGCCAGCAGCTTAACCCCGAACACTGAAGCTTTCTTT. Translated: CASSLTPNTEAFF.

The chain joins TRBV12-3 or TRBV12-4 to TRBJ2-3; the D call may be TRBD1 or TRBD2 (5 bases each). This CDR3 is built from 16 residues. V shed 6 bases and J shed 4 bases, with 20 bases lying between them. The CDR3 loop reads CASSPMGRGGPDTQYF. CDR3 sequence (DNA): TGTGCCAGCAGCCCGATGGGGCGCGGAGGTCCAGATACGCAGTATTTT.

This clonotype has only a few counts. CDR3 sequence (DNA): TGCGCCAGCAGCGTAGCCGGGGCCCGCAATCAGCCCCAGCATTTT. This encodes CASSVAGARNQPQHF. This chain uses TRBV5-1 with TRBJ1-5; D perhaps matches TRBD1 (5 bases). The germline V gene encodes CDR1 SGHRS and CDR2 YFSETQ. The CDR3 sequence is 15 residues long. V gave up 4 bases and J gave up 2 bases, with 13 bases separating them.

The chain recombines TRBV4-3 with TRBJ1-1; tentative D call: TRBD1 (6 bases). Germline CDR1 and CDR2: LGHNA and YSLEER. CDR3 size: 15 residues. Trimming stripped 0 bases from V and 2 bases from J, with 10 bases between. CDR3 amino acids: CASSQDGGPNTEAFF. CDR3 DNA: TGCGCCAGCAGCCAAGACGGGGGGCCCAACACTGAAGCTTTCTTT.

This clonotype has a handful of counts. The chain employs TRBV5-1 and TRBJ1-4; a possible D gene is TRBD1 (5 bases). The CDR3 contains 16 residues. CDR1 is SGHRS, CDR2 YFSETQ, per germline. The ends were cut back, 0 bases at V and 5 bases at J, with 14 bases in the middle. CDR3 sequence reads: CASSLGDRLGNEKLFF. Here the CDR3 DNA reads TGCGCCAGCAGCTTGGGAGACAGACTCGGGAATGAAAAACTGTTTTTT.

The chain has TRBV25-1 and TRBJ1-2; D uncertain. V was cut by 2 bases and J by 5 bases, with 12 bases left in between. CDR1 and CDR2 (germline): MGHDK, SYGVNS. CDR3 length: 14 residues. The CDR3 is CASSEPLPPYGYTF. The CDR3 DNA reads TGTGCCAGCAGTGAACCACTCCCTCCGTATGGCTACACCTTC.

The sample holds many counts of this clonotype. The V gene is TRBV24-1, the J gene TRBJ2-7; D ambiguous. V lost 8 bases and J 7 bases, leaving 14 bases between the germline ends. The CDR3 spans 12 residues. Germline lookup yields CDR1 KGHDR and CDR2 SFDVKD. The CDR3 region has the DNA TGTGCCACCAACGATGTTCAAGGGGAGCAGTACTTC. Its translation: CATNDVQGEQYF.

The chain recombines TRBV12-5 with TRBJ1-2; perhaps TRBD1 as D (6 bases). V lost 2 bases, J lost 3 bases, and 13 bases lay in between. This CDR3 has 15 amino acids. The germline CDR1 and CDR2 sequences are LGHNT and FRNRAP. The CDR3: CASGLLGTGYYGYTF. CDR3 sequence (DNA): TGTGCTAGTGGTTTGTTAGGTACAGGGTACTATGGCTACACCTTC.

The rearrangement links TRBV5-1 to TRBJ2-1; 9 positions match TRBD2. The V gene end was trimmed by 9 bases and the J gene end by 5 bases; junction bases not matched to a gene: 12. The germline CDR1 and CDR2 sequences are SGHRS and YFSETQ. The CDR3 is made up of 15 amino acids. CDR3 sequence: CATTRGGRADNEQFF. The CDR3 DNA reads as TGCGCCACCACTCGAGGCGGGAGGGCCGACAATGAGCAGTTCTTC.

This sequence joins TRBV4-2 and TRBJ1-1, with a tentative D call TRBD1 (5 bases). Looked up from germline, CDR1 is LGHNA and CDR2 is YNFKEQ. The ends were cut back, 0 bases at V and 4 bases at J, with 18 bases in the middle. The CDR3 has 17 residues. The DNA for the CDR3 is TGTGCCAGCAGCCAAGATGCGGGGGAAAGATTATCCACTGAAGCTTTCTTT. Translated, it gives CASSQDAGERLSTEAFF.

This clonotype was recorded many times. V is TRBV9 and J is TRBJ2-1, with 11 bases that match TRBD2. This CDR3 is built from 15 residues. Germline loops: CDR1 SGDLS, CDR2 YYNGEE. The J segment lost 4 bases and the V segment lost 3 bases, leaving 3 bases of the junction unmatched. The CDR3 is CASSASGGRYNEQFF. For the CDR3, the DNA is TGTGCCAGCAGCGCTAGCGGGGGGCGGTACAATGAGCAGTTCTTC.